What follows are 24 T cell receptor beta chains derived from one specimen sequenced in a study of shared clonotypes between healthy human individuals. The protocol was immunoSEQ multiplex PCR, while the TCRdb copy is restricted to in-frame clones and leaves out a portion. There are about 380,000 clones in the sample; about 96% occur only once, and about 0.32% lies in the top ten. Sequenced sample: memory CD8+ T cells sorted from blood. Subset given: CD45RO+ cells pooled with CCR7-negative TemRA cells. These receptor sequences come from a man aged 25-40 years in good health.

V and J are TRBV28 and TRBJ1-5, with D unclear. The CDR3 is 15 amino acids. Germline lookup yields CDR1 MDHEN and CDR2 SYDVKM. Trimming removed 4 bases at V and 1 base at J, with 11 bases between. The CDR3 sequence is CASSSPEGSNQPQHF. The CDR3 DNA sequence: TGTGCCAGCAGTTCCCCGGAGGGAAGCAATCAGCCCCAGCATTTT.

The CDR3 region has the DNA TGTGCCAGCAGTGGGACATTGGGGGGCTACACCTTC. Amino acid sequence: CASSGTLGGYTF. The rearrangement joins TRBV25-1 to TRBJ1-2; weak D call: TRBD1 (5 bases). V was trimmed by 4 bases and J by 8 bases, leaving 11 bases between them. CDR1 and CDR2 (germline): MGHDK, SYGVNS. The CDR3 is 12 amino acids.

CDR3 in amino acids: CASSLSGRYEQYF. CDR3 bases: TGTGCCAGCAGCTTGAGCGGGAGGTACGAGCAGTACTTC. The chain uses TRBV28 and TRBJ2-7, with 9 bases fitting TRBD2. Germline V CDR1 and CDR2: MDHEN, SYDVKM. Trimming at V came to 6 bases and at J to 4 bases, leaving 4 bases not matched to a gene. This CDR3 has 13 amino acids.

The rearrangement uses TRBV19 and TRBJ1-5; D possibly corresponds to TRBD1 (6 bases). The CDR3 length is 14 residues. The V and J ends lost 2 bases and 4 bases respectively, with 9 bases between them. From germline, CDR1 is LNHDA and CDR2 SQIVND (reference sequence). CDR3 in DNA: TGTGCCAGTAGTATAAGGACAGATAATCAGCCCCAGCATTTT. Its protein is CASSIRTDNQPQHF.

The chain uses TRBV15 and TRBJ1-5, with TRBD1 matching 9 bases. This CDR3 comprises 16 residues. The trim removed 4 bases at V and 5 bases at J, leaving 9 bases unmatched. Per the germline V gene, CDR1 is LNHNV and CDR2 is YYDKDF (reference sequence). CDR3 in DNA: TGTGCCACCAGCATCGCTATCGGACAGGGGTATCAGCCCCAGCATTTT. It codes for CATSIAIGQGYQPQHF. Drawing the rest from reference TRBV15 and TRBJ1-5, the complete variable domain is DAMVIQNPRYQVTQFGKPVTLSCSQTLNHNVMYWYQQKSSQAPKLLFHYYDKDFNNEADTPDNFQSRRPNTSFCFLDIRSPGLGDTAMYLCATSIAIGQGYQPQHFGDGTRLSIL.

J is TRBJ2-1 and V is TRBV28; D remains unclear. Germline lookup yields CDR1 MDHEN and CDR2 SYDVKM. With 7 bases removed from V and 1 base from J, the gap between germline ends came to 11 bases. This CDR3 comprises 14 residues. CDR3 nucleotides: TGTGCCAGCAACCCCAAGGGTTCCTACAATGAGCAGTTCTTC. It is translated as CASNPKGSYNEQFF.

The CDR3 nucleotides are TGTGCCAGCAGCCGGGACAGCAACAACTACGAGCAGTACTTC. This translates into CASSRDSNNYEQYF. V and J are TRBV14 and TRBJ2-7; TRBD1 matches 7 bases. Per the germline V gene, CDR1 is SGHDN and CDR2 is FVKESK. V gave up 4 bases and J gave up 3 bases; unmatched junction bases: 6. The CDR3 has 14 amino acids.

In its sample, this clone was seen once. V is TRBV30 and J is TRBJ2-3, with no clear D. The CDR3 is made up of 13 amino acids. V lost 0 bases, J lost 9 bases, and 13 bases lay in between. Germline CDR1 and CDR2: GTSNPN and SVGIG (reference sequence). CDR3 loop: CAWSVDVQRTQYF. CDR3 sequence (DNA): TGTGCCTGGAGTGTAGACGTCCAGAGGACGCAGTATTTT.

The V call is TRBV5-1, the J call TRBJ2-3; perhaps TRBD1 as D (5 bases). Germline-derived CDR1 and CDR2 are SGHRS and YFSETQ. V shed 4 bases and J shed 0 bases, with 12 bases lying between them. The CDR3 is 15 residues long. Written as DNA, the CDR3 is TGCGCCAGCAGCCGCGTCGACAGTAGCACAGATACGCAGTATTTT. Residues: CASSRVDSSTDTQYF.

The V call is TRBV6-1, the J call TRBJ2-1; D is unclear. Germline V CDR1 and CDR2: MNHNS, SASEGT. The CDR3 runs to 10 residues. Trimming left V 5 bases short and J 10 bases short, with 6 bases between. Written as DNA, the CDR3 is TGTGCCAGCAGTCCCGGGGAGCAGTTCTTC. Its protein is CASSPGEQFF.

This chain links TRBV6-6 with TRBJ2-7; 7 positions match TRBD1. Germline V CDR1 and CDR2: MNHNY, SVGAGI (reference sequence). Germline trimming cut 2 bases from V and 0 bases from J; bases unmatched to any gene: 7. The CDR3 contains 16 residues. The CDR3 spells CASSYPNYRGSYEQYF. CDR3 coding DNA: TGTGCCAGCAGTTACCCTAACTACAGGGGCTCCTACGAGCAGTACTTC.

The chain recombines TRBV9 with TRBJ1-5, with D perhaps TRBD1 (5 bases). Per germline, CDR1 SGDLS and CDR2 YYNGEE. Between the trimmed V and J ends, which lost 2 bases and 7 bases, there was a span of 16 bases. The CDR3 spans 15 residues. CDR3 DNA sequence: TGTGCCAGCAGCGTCGGGACCCTCCCGGAGCAGCCCCAGCATTTT. It specifies CASSVGTLPEQPQHF.

The rearrangement links TRBV10-3 to TRBJ1-4; D is ambiguous. Germline assignment: CDR1 ENHRY and CDR2 SYGVKD. This CDR3 has 14 amino acids. Trimming left V 0 bases short and J 4 bases short, with 6 bases between. The CDR3 spells CAISESALNEKLFF. The CDR3 nucleotides read TGTGCCATCAGTGAGTCGGCCCTTAATGAAAAACTGTTTTTT.

This rearrangement joins TRBV19 to TRBJ2-7, with D maybe TRBD2 (6 bases). V lost 0 bases, J lost 8 bases, and 8 bases lay in between. In germline, CDR1 is LNHDA, CDR2 SQIVND (reference sequence). The CDR3 is made up of 12 amino acids. The CDR3 DNA is TGTGCCAGTAGTATAGAAGGAGGGAAGCAGTACTTC. Translating it yields CASSIEGGKQYF. Together with reference TRBV19 and TRBJ2-7, the CDR3 gives the full variable domain: DGGITQSPKYLFRKEGQNVTLSCEQNLNHDAMYWYRQDPGQGLRLIYYSQIVNDFQKGDIAEGYSVSREKKESFPLTVTSAQKNPTAFYLCASSIEGGKQYFGPGTRLTVT.

This chain joins TRBV7-9 and TRBJ2-1; 10 bases align to TRBD1. The CDR3 has 15 amino acids. The germline gives CDR1 SEHNR, CDR2 FQNEAQ (reference sequence). J was trimmed by 1 base and V by 5 bases; bases with no gene match: 2. In nucleotides, the CDR3 is TGTGCCAGCAGCGGGGGACAGGGGTCCTACAATGAGCAGTTCTTC. Its translation: CASSGGQGSYNEQFF.

This clone showed up just once. The J gene is TRBJ2-3, the V gene TRBV13; D is possibly TRBD2 (6 bases). The CDR3 is 15 residues long. V lost 3 bases and J lost 3, with 13 bases in between. The germline V gene encodes CDR1 PRHDT and CDR2 FYEKMQ (reference sequence). CDR3 sequence (DNA): TGTGCCAGCAGCTTTTTGGACTATGAGACAGATACGCAGTATTTT. Translated: CASSFLDYETDTQYF.

V gene TRBV14 combines with J gene TRBJ2-1; 12 bases match TRBD2. CDR1 and CDR2 from the germline V gene are SGHDN and FVKESK. This CDR3 has 18 residues. The ends lost 2 bases at V and 1 base at J; junction bases unmatched: 6. This chain's CDR3 is CASSQLAGGVKSYNEQFF. CDR3 bases: TGTGCCAGCAGCCAACTAGCGGGAGGGGTAAAATCCTACAATGAGCAGTTCTTC. The whole variable domain, remainder taken from reference TRBV14 and TRBJ2-1, is EAGVTQFPSHSVIEKGQTVTLRCDPISGHDNLYWYRRVMGKEIKFLLHFVKESKQDESGMPNNRFLAERTGGTYSTLKVQPAELEDSGVYFCASSQLAGGVKSYNEQFFGPGTRLTVL.

This chain joins TRBV21-1 and TRBJ1-1; TRBD1 is the table's D call, not checked against the DNA. TRBV21-1 counts as a pseudogene. This CDR3 region has 15 residues. The CDR3 reads CASSKAGVRGTEAFF. The CDR3 nucleotides read TGTGCCAGCAGCAAAGCAGGGGTGAGGGGGACTGAAGCTTTCTTT.

In this sample, this clone turned up once. The chain links TRBV5-1 to TRBJ2-3; D uncertain. CDR3 length equals 15 residues. With 1 base removed from V and 1 base from J, the gap between germline ends came to 10 bases. Germline V lookup: CDR1 SGHRS, CDR2 YFSETQ. The CDR3 is CASSLSIRGTDTQYF. The CDR3 bases are TGCGCCAGCAGCTTGAGTATACGTGGCACAGATACGCAGTATTTT.

The J gene is TRBJ1-1, the V gene TRBV27; D unclear. Germline lookup yields CDR1 MNHEY and CDR2 SMNVEV (reference sequence). The CDR3 extends over 13 amino acids. V was trimmed by 3 bases and J by 2 bases, leaving 7 bases between them. The CDR3 nucleotides read TGTGCCAGCAGTTTCTCGGGAAACACTGAAGCTTTCTTT. Its translation: CASSFSGNTEAFF.

This clone has a single count. Other DNA sequences in this specimen translate into the identical CDR3. Here the CDR3 reads CASSIVRGETQYF. Here the CDR3 DNA reads TGTGCCAGTAGTATTGTCAGGGGGGAGACCCAGTACTTC. This rearrangement joins TRBV19 to TRBJ2-5; 7 positions match TRBD1. CDR1 is LNHDA and CDR2 is SQIVND in the germline V gene (reference sequence). Germline trimming cut 3 bases from V and 5 bases from J; bases unmatched to any gene: 3. The CDR3 has 13 residues.

This clone has only one observation. V usage is TRBV5-1 and J usage is TRBJ2-7; 8 nucleotides line up with TRBD1. This CDR3 has 19 residues. Trimming at V came to 2 bases and at J to 1 base, leaving 17 bases not matched to a gene. The germline V gene has CDR1 SGHRS and CDR2 YFSETQ. The CDR3 sequence is CASSFVTATHRGSSYEQYF. CDR3 bases: TGCGCCAGCAGCTTTGTTACCGCTACCCACAGGGGGTCATCCTACGAGCAGTACTTC.

V and J are TRBV5-1 and TRBJ2-2; 7 bases are shared with TRBD2. Germline loops: CDR1 SGHRS, CDR2 YFSETQ. The CDR3 covers 16 residues. The junction had 4 bases not matched to a gene; V was cut back by 1 base and J by 1 base. The CDR3 nucleotides read TGCGCCAGCAGCTTGCTCGGGACTATGAACACCGGGGAGCTGTTTTTT. Its translation: CASSLLGTMNTGELFF.

The chain uses TRBV5-1 and TRBJ2-5, with 8 bases aligning to TRBD1. V was pared by 1 base and J by 4 bases, with 0 bases of the junction left unmatched. In germline, CDR1 is SGHRS, CDR2 YFSETQ. The CDR3 loop spans 13 amino acids. The CDR3 here is CASSLQGAETQYF. CDR3 DNA sequence: TGCGCCAGCAGCTTGCAGGGGGCAGAGACCCAGTACTTC. The full variable domain, with the rest looked up from reference TRBV5-1 and TRBJ2-5, is KAGVTQTPRYLIKTRGQQVTLSCSPISGHRSVSWYQQTPGQGLQFLFEYFSETQRNKGNFPGRFSGRQFSNSRSEMNVSTLELGDSALYLCASSLQGAETQYFGPGTRLLVL.